This T cell receptor beta chain comes out of a study of blood T cell repertoires in COVID-19. Overall study context: The United States, Italy and Spain provided the acute and convalescent COVID-19 samples. T cells, B-cell-depleted T cells, or PBMCs supplied cDNA or gDNA.

The V end lost 4 bases, the J end lost 0 bases, and 10 bases lay between the germline ends. Germline assignment: CDR1 LGHDT and CDR2 YNNKEL (reference sequence). The CDR3 spans 16 residues. This clone was found a few times. Under the authors' procedure: Counts of nucleated cells, estimated from reference gene primer amplification, were obtained. Clones were read by immunoSEQ multiplex PCR, and TCRdb kept only the in-frame ones, dropping some. The V and J calls and clone size are taken from that table; D and trimming were inferred from the DNA. Altogether 170,000 or so clones are present, around 87% being singletons, with the ten largest covering 2.7%.

The TCR was taken from a man aged 35-49 years with active or convalescent COVID-19. Source material: peripheral blood. V is TRBV3-1 (or the pseudogene TRBV3-2) and J is TRBJ2-6, with no clear D. The CDR3 loop is CASSLRRGSGANVLTF. CDR3 bases: TGTGCCAGCAGCCTCCGTAGAGGCTCTGGGGCCAACGTCCTGACTTTC.